These T cell receptor beta chains were read from a single sample in a study of blood T cell repertoires in COVID-19. Sequenced by immunoSEQ multiplex PCR; TCRdb stores in-frame clones only, minus some. The sample carries about 130,000 clones, approximately 83% recorded once. The specimen sequenced was peripheral blood. These receptors came from a middle-aged man with active or convalescent COVID-19. Both conserved end residues are part of each CDR3. The D gene is left open where the match is weak. Size values are once, few and many counts, or a class for expanded clones, and some rows have none.

>15|TRBJ2-7|.|.|TRBV5-1
TGCGCCAGCAGCTTGGTGGGTGACACCGGCTACGAGCAGTACTTC
CASSLVGDTGYEQYF
>14|TRBJ1-2|.|TRBD1|TRBV7-2
TGTGCCAGCAGCTTTGGGACAGGGGTGTATGGCTACACCTTC
CASSFGTGVYGYTF
>16|TRBJ2-5|.|TRBD2|TRBV7-2
TGTGCCAGCAGCTCTCTCATAGCGGGGACCGGTGAGACCCAGTACTTC
CASSSLIAGTGETQYF
>12|TRBJ1-2|.|.|TRBV9
TGTGCCAGCAGCCGGGAACCGTGGGGCTACACCTTC
CASSREPWGYTF
>15|TRBJ2-1|.|TRBD1|TRBV10-3
TGTGCCATCACTTTAGGACAGGGGGCAAGCAATGAGCAGTTCTTC
CAITLGQGASNEQFF
>13|TRBJ1-1|.|.|TRBV30
TGTGCCTGGAGTGCCAGGGCCAACACTGAAGCTTTCTTT
CAWSARANTEAFF
>13|TRBJ1-6|once|TRBD1|TRBV7-9
TGTGCCAGCTTAACAGGGGATAATTCACCCCTCCACTTT
CASLTGDNSPLHF
>11|TRBJ2-1|.|.|TRBV11-2
TGTGCCAGCAGCCACTTCAATGAGCAGTTCTTC
CASSHFNEQFF
>13|TRBJ1-1|.|.|TRBV14
TGTGCCAGCAGCCCTAACAGAGACACTGAAGCTTTCTTT
CASSPNRDTEAFF
>14|TRBJ2-5|once|.|TRBV7-9
TGTGCCAGCAGCTTATTCGGGGGCCAAGAGACCCAGTACTTC
CASSLFGGQETQYF
>16|TRBJ2-7|.|.|TRBV6-1
TGTGCCAGCAGTGAGGCTGTACACCGAGGGGGCTACGAGCAGTACTTC
CASSEAVHRGGYEQYF
>16|TRBJ2-1|.|.|TRBV24-1
TGTGCCACCAGTGATCAGACAGCGAGCTCCTACAATGAGCAGTTCTTC
CATSDQTASSYNEQFF
>15|TRBJ1-1|once|.|TRBV10-3
TGTGCCATCAGTGTGGACGGGCAGGGTTGGACTGAAGCTTTCTTT
CAISVDGQGWTEAFF
>14|TRBJ1-4|.|.|TRBV27
TGTGCCAGCGCTCAGGATCAGGTGGTGGAAAAACTGTTTTTT
CASAQDQVVEKLFF
>15|TRBJ2-7|once|TRBD2|TRBV5-4
TGTGCCAGCAGCTTTAGATCCGGGGGGGTCTACGAGCAGTACTTC
CASSFRSGGVYEQYF
>15|TRBJ1-3|.|.|TRBV18
TGTGCCAGCTCACCCGGAGACCTCTCTGGAAACACCATATATTTT
CASSPGDLSGNTIYF
>12|TRBJ2-3|.|.|TRBV11-2
TGTGCCAGCCGCCGAGGTAAAGATACGCAGTATTTT
CASRRGKDTQYF
>16|TRBJ2-7|.|TRBD2|TRBV9
TGTGCCAGCAGCGTAGATCGGAGCGGGGGGGCATACGAGCAGTACTTC
CASSVDRSGGAYEQYF
>14|TRBJ1-5|once|.|TRBV2
TGTGCCAGCAGTAACCGGGGGAGCAATCAGCCCCAGCATTTT
CASSNRGSNQPQHF
>18|TRBJ2-2|.|.|TRBV11-1
TGTGCCAGCAGCTTAGCCCCCTGGAGCGGTGGGCGGGGCGGGGAGCTGTTTTTT
CASSLAPWSGGRGGELFF
>13|TRBJ1-1|.|.|TRBV5-1
TGCGCCAGCAGCGCGGGGGTTTACACTGAAGCTTTCTTT
CASSAGVYTEAFF
>13|TRBJ1-1|.|TRBD1|TRBV7-9
TGTGCCAGCAGCGGACAGGGGGCCAGTGCAGCTTTCTTT
CASSGQGASAAFF
>15|TRBJ1-5|.|TRBD1|TRBV19
TGTGCCAGTAGGGATATACAGGGGGGCAATCAGCCCCAGCATTTT
CASRDIQGGNQPQHF
>13|TRBJ2-5|.|.|TRBV18
TGTGCCAGCTCACCAATCAGTTTTGAGACCCAGTACTTC
CASSPISFETQYF